This entry lists 16 T cell receptor beta chains sequenced from one sample in a study of blood T cell repertoires in COVID-19. Sequencing used immunoSEQ multiplex PCR; TCRdb keeps in-frame clones, though not all of them. Of about 190,000 clones listed, 70% to 90% are singletons. Specimen: peripheral blood. These receptors were taken from a woman aged 40-49 years who had recovered from COVID-19.

This chain connects TRBV30 to TRBJ1-5, with D possibly matching TRBD1 (6 bases). This CDR3 is built from 13 residues. Deletions cut 0 bases from V and 9 bases from J, with 12 bases between. The germline V gene has CDR1 GTSNPN and CDR2 SVGIG (reference sequence). The CDR3 DNA reads as TGTGCCTGGAGTGTACTGGACAGAGGGCCCCAGCATTTT. It translates to CAWSVLDRGPQHF. Complete variable domain (other parts from reference TRBV30 and TRBJ1-5): SQTIHQWPATLVQPVGSPLSLECTVEGTSNPNLYWYRQAAGRGLQLLFYSVGIGQISSEVPQNLSASRPQDRQFILSSKKLLLSDSGFYLCAWSVLDRGPQHFGDGTRLSIL.

This chain connects TRBV29-1 to TRBJ2-1; TRBD1 agrees at 8 bases. Germline CDR1 and CDR2: SQVTM and ANQGSEA. The CDR3 is 13 residues long. The junction had 6 bases not matched to a gene; V was cut back by 6 bases and J by 5 bases. CDR3 sequence reads: CSVAWTGNNEQFF. The CDR3 nucleotides read TGCAGCGTAGCTTGGACAGGGAACAATGAGCAGTTCTTC.

The CDR3 is CASSPSQGADTQYF. The CDR3 DNA reads as TGTGCCAGCTCACCTTCCCAGGGGGCAGATACGCAGTATTTT. V gene TRBV18 combines with J gene TRBJ2-3; 7 bases fit TRBD1. The length of the CDR3 is 14 residues. The ends lost 3 bases at V and 4 bases at J; junction bases unmatched: 4. CDR1 KGHSH and CDR2 LQKENI come from the germline V gene.

The J gene is TRBJ2-5, the V gene TRBV19, with a weak D call TRBD1 (6 bases). The CDR3 has 15 residues. Trimming shortened V by 6 bases and J by 4 bases, and 18 bases separated the two germline ends. Per germline, CDR1 LNHDA and CDR2 SQIVND (reference sequence). Here the CDR3 reads CASSTPNRVGETQYF. The CDR3 DNA reads TGTGCCAGTAGCACACCTAACAGGGTTGGAGAGACCCAGTACTTC.

The chain combines TRBV10-3 with TRBJ1-5; D is perhaps TRBD1 (5 bases). Looked up from germline, CDR1 is ENHRY and CDR2 is SYGVKD. The CDR3 is 16 amino acids. Trimming took off 3 bases at V and 1 base at J, with 13 bases between the two ends. The CDR3 DNA is TGTGCCATCAGTGAAGGTGACAGTTCAAGCAATCAGCCCCAGCATTTT. This translates into CAISEGDSSSNQPQHF.

V and J are TRBV7-6 and TRBJ1-6; D is unresolved. The CDR3 consists of 16 residues. V was trimmed by 0 bases and J by 10 bases, leaving 16 bases between them. The germline V gene has CDR1 SGHVS and CDR2 FNYEAQ. CDR3 coding DNA: TGTGCCAGCAGCTTAGCCAGTTCATCACCGGGGTCACCCCTCCACTTT. Translation: CASSLASSSPGSPLHF.

V usage is TRBV3-1 (or the pseudogene TRBV3-2) and J usage is TRBJ2-2; weak D call: TRBD2 (6 bases). The CDR3 has 13 amino acids. CDR1 is LGHDT, CDR2 YNNKEL, per germline (reference sequence). Trimming took 3 bases from V and 9 from J, leaving 11 bases between them. CDR3 sequence reads: CASSHRRGWELFF. In DNA form, the CDR3 reads TGTGCCAGCAGCCACAGGCGGGGCTGGGAGCTGTTTTTT.

The chain is built from TRBV12-3 or TRBV12-4 and TRBJ1-5; D is ambiguous. The CDR3 length is 13 residues. V was clipped by 2 bases and J by 3 bases, with 5 bases between them. The CDR3 DNA follows: TGTGCCAGCAGTTTAACAGCCAATCAGCCCCAGCATTTT. This sequence encodes CASSLTANQPQHF.

J is TRBJ2-2 and V is TRBV7-3, with D perhaps matching TRBD2 (6 bases). This CDR3 is 16 amino acids long. Germline lookup yields CDR1 SGHTA and CDR2 FQGTGA. The germline V and J ends were trimmed by 5 bases and 3 bases, with 16 bases remaining between them. The CDR3 nucleotides read TGTGCCAGCAGCGGCGGGGCTGGGGTAGACACCGGGGAGCTGTTTTTT. It translates to CASSGGAGVDTGELFF.

The rearrangement joins TRBV15 to TRBJ1-1, with D possibly TRBD1 on 5 matching bases. CDR3 length: 14 amino acids. Trimming took 1 base from V and 10 from J, leaving 16 bases between them. Per the germline V gene, CDR1 is LNHNV and CDR2 is YYDKDF (reference sequence). The CDR3 region has the DNA TGTGCCACCAGCAGAGCTATCCTCCAGGGATCAGCTTTCTTT. It translates to CATSRAILQGSAFF.

The V call is TRBV6-2 or TRBV6-3, the J call TRBJ2-1; tentatively, D is TRBD2 (6 bases). The germline V and J ends were trimmed by 5 bases and 3 bases, with 14 bases remaining between them. Looked up from germline, CDR1 is MNHEY and CDR2 is SVGEGT. The CDR3 has 15 residues. The CDR3: CASSPPGLDYNEQFF. In nucleotides, the CDR3 is TGTGCCAGCAGTCCACCGGGACTGGACTACAATGAGCAGTTCTTC.

The rearrangement uses TRBV19 and TRBJ1-5, with D possibly matching TRBD1 (5 bases). Trimming cost V 3 bases and J 0 bases, with 18 bases left between them. Germline V gene sequence: CDR1 LNHDA, CDR2 SQIVND (reference sequence). CDR3 size: 18 residues. In nucleotides, the CDR3 is TGTGCCAGTAGTATTATGGGGGGTCCCGGATATAGCAATCAGCCCCAGCATTTT. Its translation is CASSIMGGPGYSNQPQHF.

This clone was counted between two and nine times. The V call is TRBV3-1 (or the pseudogene TRBV3-2), the J call TRBJ1-5; D is possibly TRBD1 (5 bases). This CDR3 is 13 amino acids long. Trimming cost V 3 bases and J 8 bases, with 11 bases left between them. The germline V gene encodes CDR1 LGHDT and CDR2 YNNKEL (reference sequence). The CDR3 spells CASSQEGGEPQHF. In DNA, the CDR3 is TGTGCCAGCAGCCAGGAAGGAGGGGAGCCCCAGCATTTT.

The gene calls are TRBV28 and TRBJ1-1, with 8 bases matching TRBD1. Trimming at V came to 6 bases and at J to 0 bases, leaving 24 bases not matched to a gene. The V gene's germline CDR1 is MDHEN and CDR2 SYDVKM. CDR3 length equals 21 residues. This chain's CDR3 is CASSPAGAGGASGSVNTEAFF. As DNA, the CDR3 is TGTGCCAGCAGCCCCGCGGGGGCAGGGGGCGCGTCAGGTTCGGTGAACACTGAAGCTTTCTTT.

This chain joins TRBV9 and TRBJ2-1; 8 nucleotides line up with TRBD2. The CDR3 has 18 residues. J gave up 1 base and V 4 bases, and 13 bases lay outside the gene matches. Germline V gene sequence: CDR1 SGDLS, CDR2 YYNGEE. The DNA for the CDR3 is TGTGCCAGCAGCTCGGGGGGGCAGGGCCTTCGTTCCTACAATGAGCAGTTCTTC. This gives the protein CASSSGGQGLRSYNEQFF.

Here the CDR3 DNA reads TGTGCCAGCAGCTCGTCCGGGACATTAGTCTACAATGAGCAGTTCTTC. Its translation is CASSSSGTLVYNEQFF. The chain is built from TRBV11-1 and TRBJ2-1; D perhaps matches TRBD1 (6 bases). V lost 4 bases and J lost 3, with 16 bases in between. The CDR3 consists of 16 residues. Germline lookup yields CDR1 SGHAT and CDR2 FQDESV (reference sequence).